Listed here are 27 T cell receptor beta chains from one sample, sequenced in a study of OX40 agonist ivuxolimab in advanced cancers. Profiled with immunoSEQ multiplex PCR; TCRdb holds only in-frame clones, not every one. Of tens of thousands of clones in the sample, roughly nine tenths were seen once. The material was CD4+ or CD8+ T cells sorted from blood, obtained in a trial of the OX40 agonist ivuxolimab. The receptors were gathered from an adult with an advanced solid tumor such as melanoma, head and neck, liver or kidney cancer.

Only one count was recorded for this clone. V and J are TRBV27 and TRBJ2-1; D possibly matches TRBD1 or TRBD2 (6 bases each). Germline V gives CDR1 MNHEY, CDR2 SMNVEV (reference sequence). The germline V and J ends were trimmed by 1 base and 7 bases, with 14 bases remaining between them. The CDR3 length is 15 residues. CDR3 DNA sequence: TGTGCCAGCAGTTTATTCCCGGGGGCTACAAATGAGCAGTTCTTC. This codes for CASSLFPGATNEQFF.

The chain recombines TRBV19 with TRBJ2-3, with TRBD1 matching 9 bases. Germline V gives CDR1 LNHDA, CDR2 SQIVND (reference sequence). V dropped 5 bases and J dropped 2; count of bases not matched to a gene: 5. This CDR3 region has 15 residues. The CDR3 region is CASSLGQGHTDTQYF. The CDR3 DNA reads TGTGCCAGTAGTTTAGGACAGGGGCACACAGATACGCAGTATTTT. The entire variable domain, with the rest obtained from reference TRBV19 and TRBJ2-3, is as follows: DGGITQSPKYLFRKEGQNVTLSCEQNLNHDAMYWYRQDPGQGLRLIYYSQIVNDFQKGDIAEGYSVSREKKESFPLTVTSAQKNPTAFYLCASSLGQGHTDTQYFGPGTRLTVL.

V gene TRBV10-3 combines with J gene TRBJ2-5; the match to TRBD1 covers 11 bases. The CDR3 contains 13 residues. CDR1 is ENHRY, CDR2 SYGVKD, per germline. Trimming at V came to 6 bases and at J to 5 bases, leaving 2 bases not matched to a gene. In DNA, the CDR3 is TGTGCCATCAGCGGACAGGGGGCCGAGACCCAGTACTTC. Protein: CAISGQGAETQYF.

The J gene is TRBJ2-3, the V gene TRBV11-2; no reliable D call. The CDR3 contains 11 residues. The V gene's germline CDR1 is SGHAT and CDR2 FQNNGV. With 8 bases removed from V and 6 bases from J, the gap between germline ends came to 9 bases. The CDR3 loop reads CASCTADTQYF. CDR3 DNA: TGTGCCAGCTGCACCGCTGATACGCAGTATTTT.

In its sample, this clone was seen once. This chain connects TRBV6-1 to TRBJ2-7; 7 bases fit TRBD2. V dropped 7 bases and J dropped 3; count of bases not matched to a gene: 12. The CDR3 loop spans 15 amino acids. CDR1 MNHNS and CDR2 SASEGT come from the germline V gene. CDR3 in amino acids: CASILGGGNDYEQYF. Written as DNA, the CDR3 is TGTGCCAGCATCCTTGGGGGAGGGAATGACTACGAGCAGTACTTC.

J is TRBJ1-1 and V is TRBV9, with a weak D call TRBD1 (5 bases). CDR1 and CDR2 (germline): SGDLS, YYNGEE. The CDR3 contains 14 residues. V was cut by 4 bases and J by 1 base, with 11 bases left in between. In DNA form, the CDR3 reads TGTGCCAGCAGCACTGTGGGGCCGAACACTGAAGCTTTCTTT. This gives the protein CASSTVGPNTEAFF.

The V gene is TRBV6-1, the J gene TRBJ1-1; D possibly corresponds to TRBD1 (5 bases). This CDR3 has 14 amino acids. The V end was cut by 3 bases, the J end by 4 bases, with 12 bases between. CDR1 and CDR2 (germline): MNHNS, SASEGT. CDR3 DNA sequence: TGTGCCAGCAGTGAGACCCGGGACTTCACTGAAGCTTTCTTT. This codes for CASSETRDFTEAFF.

The chain employs TRBV5-1 and TRBJ1-1; D is unclear. The CDR3 length is 13 residues. The germline V gene encodes CDR1 SGHRS and CDR2 YFSETQ. The V end lost 5 bases, the J end lost 2 bases, and 10 bases lay between the germline ends. In DNA, the CDR3 is TGCGCCAGCAGTGGCAGAATAAACACTGAAGCTTTCTTT. As protein: CASSGRINTEAFF.

The chain has TRBV6-1 and TRBJ2-3; no clear D gene. This CDR3 has 15 residues. Germline lookup yields CDR1 MNHNS and CDR2 SASEGT. Trimming took off 1 base at V and 2 bases at J, with 10 bases between the two ends. CDR3: CASSEDYGLTDTQYF. The CDR3 coding sequence is TGTGCCAGCAGTGAAGACTACGGCCTCACAGATACGCAGTATTTT.

The chain carries TRBV9 and TRBJ2-1; 12 bases agree with TRBD2. Germline V gene lookup returns CDR1 SGDLS and CDR2 YYNGEE. CDR3 length equals 17 residues. The V and J ends lost 3 bases and 4 bases, in that order; junction bases with no gene match: 8. CDR3 nucleotides: TGTGCCAGCAGCGGAACCGCGACTAGCGGGGGTTACAATGAGCAGTTCTTC. Its translation is CASSGTATSGGYNEQFF.

The chain employs TRBV27 and TRBJ2-7, with 8 bases that match TRBD2. The length of the CDR3 is 12 residues. Germline V gene data show CDR1 as MNHEY and CDR2 as SMNVEV (reference sequence). Losses at the gene ends were 8 bases for V and 2 bases for J; bases not matched to a gene: 2. DNA of the CDR3: TGTGCCAGCGGGACTAGGACCTACGAGCAGTACTTC. Its protein is CASGTRTYEQYF.

The rearrangement uses TRBV9 and TRBJ2-3, with 7 bases aligning to TRBD2. The CDR3 extends over 15 amino acids. Germline V gene sequence: CDR1 SGDLS, CDR2 YYNGEE. V dropped 3 bases and J dropped 0; count of bases not matched to a gene: 4. The CDR3 region is CASSGLGGSTDTQYF. The CDR3 DNA follows: TGTGCCAGCAGCGGGCTCGGGGGGAGCACAGATACGCAGTATTTT.

J is TRBJ2-7 and V is TRBV7-2, with TRBD2 as a possible D gene (6 bases). V lost 6 bases to trimming and J lost 1 base, with 13 bases between them. Germline CDR1 is SGHTA and CDR2 is FQGNSA. The CDR3 totals 14 residues. The CDR3 sequence: CASRRDWGSYEQYF. In nucleotides, the CDR3 is TGTGCCAGCAGACGGGACTGGGGTTCCTACGAGCAGTACTTC.

The J gene is TRBJ2-7, the V gene TRBV6-5, with 9 bases aligning to TRBD1. CDR3 length equals 16 residues. CDR1 is MNHEY, CDR2 SVGAGI, per germline. Losses at the gene ends were 0 bases for V and 1 base for J; bases not matched to a gene: 4. CDR3 in DNA: TGTGCCAGCAGTTACTCAGGGACAGGGACTTCCTACGAGCAGTACTTC. Protein product: CASSYSGTGTSYEQYF.

V is TRBV5-1 and J is TRBJ2-7; the D gene is possibly TRBD2 (7 bases). The V end lost 6 bases, the J end lost 2 bases, and 15 bases lay between the germline ends. CDR3 size: 14 residues. Germline V CDR1 and CDR2: SGHRS, YFSETQ. Here the CDR3 DNA reads TGCGCCAGCAAGCTCTGGGGGGGCACCTACGAGCAGTACTTC. It specifies CASKLWGGTYEQYF.

The chain recombines TRBV4-2 with TRBJ1-5; D unresolved. Germline values: CDR1 LGHNA, CDR2 YNFKEQ. The CDR3 is 13 amino acids. The V gene lost 0 bases and the J gene lost 7 bases, with 7 bases spanning the gap. The CDR3 bases are TGTGCCAGCAGCCAAGATGCAGGCCAGCCCCAGCATTTT. It yields the protein CASSQDAGQPQHF.

The chain has TRBV5-6 and TRBJ1-6; D is possibly TRBD1 (5 bases). With 0 bases removed from V and 2 bases from J, the gap between germline ends came to 12 bases. The germline V gene has CDR1 SGHDT and CDR2 YYEEEE. CDR3 length: 17 residues. The CDR3: CASSLEGPRAYNSPLHF. The CDR3, as DNA: TGTGCCAGCAGCTTGGAGGGACCCAGGGCCTATAATTCACCCCTCCACTTT.

The V gene is TRBV19, the J gene TRBJ1-3; no definite D call. There are 13 residues in the CDR3. CDR1 and CDR2 (germline): LNHDA, SQIVND (reference sequence). V was clipped by 7 bases and J by 4 bases, with 11 bases between them. CDR3 nucleotides: TGTGCCAGTACCAACCACGAGGGAAACACCATATATTTT. Residues: CASTNHEGNTIYF.

V gene TRBV19 combines with J gene TRBJ1-1; D is perhaps TRBD1 (5 bases). The CDR3 totals 15 residues. CDR1 is LNHDA and CDR2 is SQIVND in the germline V gene (reference sequence). Between the trimmed V and J ends, which lost 1 base and 5 bases, there was a span of 14 bases. The CDR3 nucleotides are TGTGCCAGTAGTATAGTCGAGGGGCGCGTGACTGAAGCTTTCTTT. Translation: CASSIVEGRVTEAFF.

This sequence joins TRBV25-1 and TRBJ2-6; D is uncertain. V was shortened by 3 bases and J by 0 bases, with 9 bases between the two germline ends. CDR1 is MGHDK, CDR2 SYGVNS, per germline. This CDR3 contains 16 residues. In DNA form, the CDR3 reads TGTGCCAGCAGTGATCCACACTTCTCTGGGGCCAACGTCCTGACTTTC. The encoded protein is CASSDPHFSGANVLTF.

This chain uses TRBV5-6 with TRBJ2-7; 7 positions match TRBD2. V lost 2 bases and J lost 2; bases outside the gene matches: 4. The germline V gene encodes CDR1 SGHDT and CDR2 YYEEEE. There are 14 residues in the CDR3. The CDR3: CASSFAGDAYEQYF. The CDR3 DNA reads as TGTGCCAGCAGCTTTGCGGGAGACGCCTACGAGCAGTACTTC.

V is TRBV4-1 and J is TRBJ2-1, with D uncertain. In germline, CDR1 is MGHRA, CDR2 YSYEKL. The length of the CDR3 is 15 residues. V lost 1 base and J 6 bases, leaving 13 bases between the germline ends. In DNA form, the CDR3 reads TGCGCCAGCAGCCAAGTTCCCGTGGCCGCCAATGAGCAGTTCTTC. Translated: CASSQVPVAANEQFF.

The chain combines TRBV11-2 with TRBJ2-7; 7 bases align to TRBD1. Germline-derived CDR1 and CDR2 are SGHAT and FQNNGV. The V and J ends lost 4 bases and 2 bases, in that order; junction bases with no gene match: 8. The CDR3 contains 15 residues. The CDR3 DNA reads TGTGCCAGCAGCTCGCTAAAACAGGGGCCCTACGAGCAGTACTTC. This translates into CASSSLKQGPYEQYF.

The chain combines TRBV11-2 with TRBJ1-4; D unclear. V shed 5 bases and J shed 1 base, with 11 bases lying between them. The CDR3 is 15 residues long. Germline lookup yields CDR1 SGHAT and CDR2 FQNNGV. The DNA of the CDR3 is TGTGCCAGCAGCCCCGCCCGGTTAACTAATGAAAAACTGTTTTTT. It yields the protein CASSPARLTNEKLFF.

J is TRBJ2-7 and V is TRBV11-1, with D tentatively TRBD1 (6 bases). V gave up 1 base and J gave up 4 bases, with 11 bases separating them. CDR1 SGHAT and CDR2 FQDESV come from the germline V gene (reference sequence). The CDR3 spans 14 residues. CDR3 in DNA: TGTGCCAGCAGCTTAGTCAGGACAGCATACGAGCAGTACTTC. Its translation is CASSLVRTAYEQYF.

This clone was counted between two and nine times. The chain uses TRBV10-1 and TRBJ1-5, with 11 bases aligning to TRBD1. Trimming took 7 bases from V and 0 from J; bases not matched to a gene: 8. The CDR3 sequence is 17 residues long. Germline V lookup: CDR1 WNHNN, CDR2 SYGVQD (reference sequence). In DNA form, the CDR3 reads TGCGCCAGCATGGGACAGGGGGGATATTATAGCAATCAGCCCCAGCATTTT. This translates into CASMGQGGYYSNQPQHF.

This clone was recorded only once. The chain joins TRBV19 to TRBJ2-1; TRBD1 or TRBD2 may be the D gene (5 bases each). The V gene's germline CDR1 is LNHDA and CDR2 SQIVND (reference sequence). Trimming stripped 7 bases from V and 6 bases from J, with 13 bases between. The CDR3 covers 13 residues. The CDR3 sequence: CASTTWDPNEQFF. The CDR3 nucleotides read TGTGCCAGTACCACATGGGACCCCAATGAGCAGTTCTTC.